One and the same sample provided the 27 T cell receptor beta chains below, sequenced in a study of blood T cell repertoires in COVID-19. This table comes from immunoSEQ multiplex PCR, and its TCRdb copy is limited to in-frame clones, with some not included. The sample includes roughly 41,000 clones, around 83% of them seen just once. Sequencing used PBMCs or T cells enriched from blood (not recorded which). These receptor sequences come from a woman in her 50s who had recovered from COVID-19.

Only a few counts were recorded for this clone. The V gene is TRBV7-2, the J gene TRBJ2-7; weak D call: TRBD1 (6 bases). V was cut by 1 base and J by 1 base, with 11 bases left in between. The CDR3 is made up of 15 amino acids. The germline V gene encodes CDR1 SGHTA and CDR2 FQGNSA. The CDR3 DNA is TGTGCCAGCAGCTTAGTTTGGGACACATCCTACGAGCAGTACTTC. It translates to CASSLVWDTSYEQYF.

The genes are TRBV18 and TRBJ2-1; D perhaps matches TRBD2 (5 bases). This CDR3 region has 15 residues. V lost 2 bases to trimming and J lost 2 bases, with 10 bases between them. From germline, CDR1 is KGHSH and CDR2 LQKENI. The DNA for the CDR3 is TGTGCCAGCTCACCAGGGAGTGGGACCTACAATGAGCAGTTCTTC. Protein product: CASSPGSGTYNEQFF.

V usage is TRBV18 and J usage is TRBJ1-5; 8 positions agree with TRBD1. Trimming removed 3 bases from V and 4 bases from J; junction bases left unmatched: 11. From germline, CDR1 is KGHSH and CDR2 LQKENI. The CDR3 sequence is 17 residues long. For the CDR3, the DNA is TGTGCCAGCTCACCTGTGGGGACAGGTGCGCGGAATCAGCCCCAGCATTTT. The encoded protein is CASSPVGTGARNQPQHF.

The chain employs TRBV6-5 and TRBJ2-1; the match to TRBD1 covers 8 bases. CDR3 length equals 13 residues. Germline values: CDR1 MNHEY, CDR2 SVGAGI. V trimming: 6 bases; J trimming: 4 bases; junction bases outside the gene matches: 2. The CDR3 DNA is TGTGCCAGCAGGCGGGACAGGTACAATGAGCAGTTCTTC. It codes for CASRRDRYNEQFF.

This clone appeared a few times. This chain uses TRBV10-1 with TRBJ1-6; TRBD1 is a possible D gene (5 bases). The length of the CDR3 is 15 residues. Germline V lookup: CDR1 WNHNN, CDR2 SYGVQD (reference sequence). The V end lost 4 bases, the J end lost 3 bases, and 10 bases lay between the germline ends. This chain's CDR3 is CASSVDRGYNSPLHF. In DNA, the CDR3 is TGCGCCAGCAGTGTCGACAGAGGCTATAATTCACCCCTCCACTTT.

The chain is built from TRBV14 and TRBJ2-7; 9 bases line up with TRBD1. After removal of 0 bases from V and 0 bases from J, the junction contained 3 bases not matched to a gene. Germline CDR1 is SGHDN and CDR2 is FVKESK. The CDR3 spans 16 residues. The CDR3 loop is CASSQEGQGISYEQYF. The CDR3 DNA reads TGTGCCAGCAGCCAAGAGGGACAGGGAATCTCCTACGAGCAGTACTTC.

The DNA of the CDR3 is TGTGCCACCAGCAGAGATAAAGCGTTGGCTGAAGCTTTCTTT. This sequence encodes CATSRDKALAEAFF. V gene TRBV15 combines with J gene TRBJ1-1, with D unclear. There are 14 residues in the CDR3. V was shortened by 0 bases and J by 6 bases, with 11 bases between the two germline ends. Germline V gene data show CDR1 as LNHNV and CDR2 as YYDKDF (reference sequence).

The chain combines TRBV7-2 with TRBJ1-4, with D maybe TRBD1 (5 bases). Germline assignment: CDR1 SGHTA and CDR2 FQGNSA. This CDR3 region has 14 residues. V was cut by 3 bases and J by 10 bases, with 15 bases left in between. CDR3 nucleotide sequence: TGTGCCAGCAGCTTCGACACCGTCGGGGGAAAACTGTTTTTT. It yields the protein CASSFDTVGGKLFF.

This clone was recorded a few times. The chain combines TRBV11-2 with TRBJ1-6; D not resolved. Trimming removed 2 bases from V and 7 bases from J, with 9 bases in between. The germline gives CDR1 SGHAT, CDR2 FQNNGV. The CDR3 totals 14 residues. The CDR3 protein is CASSLNAGNSPLHF. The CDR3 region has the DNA TGTGCCAGCAGCTTAAATGCGGGGAATTCACCCCTCCACTTT. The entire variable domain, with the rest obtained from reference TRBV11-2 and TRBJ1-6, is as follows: EAGVAQSPRYKIIEKRQSVAFWCNPISGHATLYWYQQILGQGPKLLIQFQNNGVVDDSQLPKDRFSAERLKGVDSTLKIQPAKLEDSAVYLCASSLNAGNSPLHFGNGTRLTVT.

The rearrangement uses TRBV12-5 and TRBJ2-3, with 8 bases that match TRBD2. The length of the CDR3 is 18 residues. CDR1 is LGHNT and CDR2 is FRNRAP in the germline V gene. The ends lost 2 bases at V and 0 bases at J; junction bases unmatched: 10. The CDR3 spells CASGLTEDGRASTDTQYF. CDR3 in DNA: TGTGCTAGTGGTTTGACGGAGGACGGGAGGGCTAGCACAGATACGCAGTATTTT.

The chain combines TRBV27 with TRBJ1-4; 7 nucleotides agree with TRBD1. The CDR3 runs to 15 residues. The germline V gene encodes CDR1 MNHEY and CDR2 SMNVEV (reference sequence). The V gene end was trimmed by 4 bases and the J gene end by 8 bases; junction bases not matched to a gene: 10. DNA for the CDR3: TGTGCCAGCAGTTGGTCTTCAGGGGGTAGAGAAAAACTGTTTTTT. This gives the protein CASSWSSGGREKLFF.

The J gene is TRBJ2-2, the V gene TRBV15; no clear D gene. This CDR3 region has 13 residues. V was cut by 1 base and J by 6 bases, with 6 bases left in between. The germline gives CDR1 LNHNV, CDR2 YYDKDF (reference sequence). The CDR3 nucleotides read TGTGCCACCAGCAGAGTCCCGTCCGGGGAGCTGTTTTTT. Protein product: CATSRVPSGELFF.

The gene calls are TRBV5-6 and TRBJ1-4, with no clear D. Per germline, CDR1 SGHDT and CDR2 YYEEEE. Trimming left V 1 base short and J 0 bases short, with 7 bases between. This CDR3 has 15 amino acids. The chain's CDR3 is CASSLFLATNEKLFF. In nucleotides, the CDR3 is TGTGCCAGCAGCTTGTTTCTTGCAACTAATGAAAAACTGTTTTTT.

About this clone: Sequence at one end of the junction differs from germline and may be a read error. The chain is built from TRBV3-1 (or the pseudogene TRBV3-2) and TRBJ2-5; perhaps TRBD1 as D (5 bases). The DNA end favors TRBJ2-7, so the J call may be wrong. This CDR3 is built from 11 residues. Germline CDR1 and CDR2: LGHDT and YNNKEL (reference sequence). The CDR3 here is CASSPGSEQYF. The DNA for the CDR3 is TGTGCCAGTAGCCCAGGGTCCGAGCAGTACTTC.

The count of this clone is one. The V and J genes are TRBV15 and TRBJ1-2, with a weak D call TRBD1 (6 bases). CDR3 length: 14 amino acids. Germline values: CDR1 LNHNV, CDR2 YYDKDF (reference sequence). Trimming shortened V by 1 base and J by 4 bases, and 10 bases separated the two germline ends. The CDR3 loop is CATSRGGQFYGYTF. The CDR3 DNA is TGTGCCACCAGCAGAGGGGGGCAGTTCTATGGCTACACCTTC.

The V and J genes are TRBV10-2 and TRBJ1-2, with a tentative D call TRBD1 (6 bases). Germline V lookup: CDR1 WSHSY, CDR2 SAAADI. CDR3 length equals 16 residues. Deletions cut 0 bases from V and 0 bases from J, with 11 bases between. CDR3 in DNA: TGCGCCAGCAGTGAGTCCGGACGGACAGCTAACTATGGCTACACCTTC. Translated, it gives CASSESGRTANYGYTF.

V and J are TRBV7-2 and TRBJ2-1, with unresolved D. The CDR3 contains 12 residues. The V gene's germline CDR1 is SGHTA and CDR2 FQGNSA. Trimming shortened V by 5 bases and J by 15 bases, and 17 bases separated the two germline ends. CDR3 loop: CASSLMSKTSFF. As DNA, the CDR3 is TGTGCCAGCAGCCTAATGTCCAAAACCTCGTTCTTC.

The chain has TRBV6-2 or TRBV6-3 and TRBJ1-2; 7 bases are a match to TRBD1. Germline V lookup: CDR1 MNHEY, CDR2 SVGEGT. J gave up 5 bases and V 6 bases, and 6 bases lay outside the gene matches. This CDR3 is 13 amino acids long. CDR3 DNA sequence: TGTGCCAGCAGCACGACAGGGACATATGGCTACACCTTC. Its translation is CASSTTGTYGYTF.

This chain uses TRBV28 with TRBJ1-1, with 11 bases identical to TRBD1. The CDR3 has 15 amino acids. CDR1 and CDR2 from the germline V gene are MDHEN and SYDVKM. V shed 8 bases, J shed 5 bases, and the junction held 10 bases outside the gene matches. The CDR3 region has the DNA TGTGCCAGCGGACGGACAGGGGGCGTGGGAACTGAAGCTTTCTTT. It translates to CASGRTGGVGTEAFF.

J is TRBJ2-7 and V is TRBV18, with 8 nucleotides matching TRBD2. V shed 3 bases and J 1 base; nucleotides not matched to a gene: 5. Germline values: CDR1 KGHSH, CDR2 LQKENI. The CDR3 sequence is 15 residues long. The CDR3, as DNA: TGTGCCAGCTCACCCCGAAGCGGGAGTTCCTACGAGCAGTACTTC. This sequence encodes CASSPRSGSSYEQYF. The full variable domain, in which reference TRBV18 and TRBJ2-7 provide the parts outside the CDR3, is NAGVMQNPRHLVRRRGQEARLRCSPMKGHSHVYWYRQLPEEGLKFMVYLQKENIIDESGMPKERFSAEFPKEGPSILRIQQVVRGDSAAYFCASSPRSGSSYEQYFGPGTRLTVT.

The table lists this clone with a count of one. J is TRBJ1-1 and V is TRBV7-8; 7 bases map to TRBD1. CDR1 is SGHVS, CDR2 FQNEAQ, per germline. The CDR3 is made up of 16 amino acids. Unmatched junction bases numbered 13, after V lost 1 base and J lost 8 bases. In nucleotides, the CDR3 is TGTGCCAGCAGCTTAGTATCCGGGCAGGGGGGTTACGAAGCTTTCTTT. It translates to CASSLVSGQGGYEAFF.

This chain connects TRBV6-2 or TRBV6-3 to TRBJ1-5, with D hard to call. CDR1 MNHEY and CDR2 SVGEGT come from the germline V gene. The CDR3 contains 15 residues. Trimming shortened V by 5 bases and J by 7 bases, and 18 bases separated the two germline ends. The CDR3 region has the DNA TGTGCCAGCAGTACTGACACCCTAGGGAGACAGCCCCAGCATTTT. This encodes CASSTDTLGRQPQHF.

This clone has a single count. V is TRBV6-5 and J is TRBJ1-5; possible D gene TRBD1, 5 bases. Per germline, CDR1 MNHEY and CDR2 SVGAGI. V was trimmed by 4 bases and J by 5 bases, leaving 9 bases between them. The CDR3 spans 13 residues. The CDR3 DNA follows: TGTGCCAGCAGTTGGACAAACGATCAGCCCCAGCATTTT. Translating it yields CASSWTNDQPQHF.

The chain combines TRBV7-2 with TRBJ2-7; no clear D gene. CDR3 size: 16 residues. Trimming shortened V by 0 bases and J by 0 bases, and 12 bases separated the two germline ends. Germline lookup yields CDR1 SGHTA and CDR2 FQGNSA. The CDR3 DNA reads TGTGCCAGCAGCTTAGCGGCACAATTGGCCTCCTACGAGCAGTACTTC. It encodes CASSLAAQLASYEQYF.

The DNA for the CDR3 is TGTGCCAGCAGACGGGGGGTCGACGAGCAGTACTTC. Protein sequence: CASRRGVDEQYF. The chain couples TRBV6-1 to TRBJ2-7; 7 bases line up with TRBD2. Germline V CDR1 and CDR2: MNHNS, SASEGT. The CDR3 is made up of 12 amino acids. V lost 6 bases and J lost 5; bases outside the gene matches: 4.

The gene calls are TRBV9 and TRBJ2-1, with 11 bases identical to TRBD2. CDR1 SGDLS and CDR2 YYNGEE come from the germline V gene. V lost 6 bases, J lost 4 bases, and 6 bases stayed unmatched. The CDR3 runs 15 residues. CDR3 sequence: CASNAGLAEYNEQFF. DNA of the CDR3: TGTGCCAGCAACGCGGGACTAGCGGAATACAATGAGCAGTTCTTC. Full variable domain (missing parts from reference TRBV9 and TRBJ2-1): DSGVTQTPKHLITATGQRVTLRCSPRSGDLSVYWYQQSLDQGLQFLIQYYNGEERAKGNILERFSAQQFPDLHSELNLSSLELGDSALYFCASNAGLAEYNEQFFGPGTRLTVL.

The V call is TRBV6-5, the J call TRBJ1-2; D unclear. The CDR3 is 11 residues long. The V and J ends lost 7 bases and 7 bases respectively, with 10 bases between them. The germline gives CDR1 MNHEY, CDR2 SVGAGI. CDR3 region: CASTTVGGYTF. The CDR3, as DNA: TGTGCCAGCACAACAGTCGGTGGCTACACCTTC.